The rows below give T cell receptor beta chains drawn from one sample of a study of shared clonotypes between healthy human individuals. Generated by immunoSEQ multiplex PCR, the TCRdb table keeps only in-frame clones and is missing some. Of millions of clones in the sample, roughly 95% were seen once. Source material: naive CD4+ T cells sorted from blood. The source is a man aged 18-30 years in good health. Both conserved end residues are part of each CDR3. A D gene is named only where the DNA matches it firmly. Clone size appears in some rows only: once, few, many, or a class for an expanded clone.

d_call: TRBD1
clone_size: -
j_call: TRBJ2-5
v_call: TRBV5-4
cdr3_nt: TGTGCCAGCAGCTTGTTGGGACAGAGACAAGAGACCCAGTACTTC
cdr3_aa: CASSLLGQRQETQYF

d_call: -
clone_size: -
j_call: TRBJ1-2
v_call: TRBV5-6
cdr3_nt: TGTGCCAGCAGCCCCTGGGGGGCTGATGGCTACACCTTC
cdr3_aa: CASSPWGADGYTF

d_call: -
clone_size: once
j_call: TRBJ2-7
v_call: TRBV5-1
cdr3_nt: TGCGCCAGCAGCTTGACGGAGGGATCCGAGCAGTACTTC
cdr3_aa: CASSLTEGSEQYF

d_call: -
clone_size: -
j_call: TRBJ1-5
v_call: TRBV6-5
cdr3_nt: TGTGCCAGCAGTTCAGTGTTGAATCAGCCCCAGCATTTT
cdr3_aa: CASSSVLNQPQHF

d_call: -
clone_size: -
j_call: TRBJ1-5
v_call: TRBV30
cdr3_nt: TGTGCCTGGAGCCCCCCCTCCGGCCAGGGTTCGAAGCCCCAGCATTTT
cdr3_aa: CAWSPPSGQGSKPQHF

d_call: -
clone_size: -
j_call: TRBJ2-7
v_call: TRBV27
cdr3_nt: TGTGCCAGCCGAGTTAGAGCAGGATCAGCCTACGAGCAGTACTTC
cdr3_aa: CASRVRAGSAYEQYF

d_call: -
clone_size: -
j_call: TRBJ2-5
v_call: TRBV5-4
cdr3_nt: TGTGCCAGCAGCCTTACGGGGCCTGTGGAGACCCAGTACTTC
cdr3_aa: CASSLTGPVETQYF

d_call: TRBD2
clone_size: -
j_call: TRBJ2-5
v_call: TRBV5-4
cdr3_nt: TGTGCCAGCAGCCCGCACGGACTAGCGCGTCAAGAGACCCAGTACTTC
cdr3_aa: CASSPHGLARQETQYF

d_call: -
clone_size: -
j_call: TRBJ2-1
v_call: TRBV25-1
cdr3_nt: TGTGCCAGCAGTGATGCTCGGGAGCCCCTCTATGAGCAGTTCTTC
cdr3_aa: CASSDAREPLYEQFF

d_call: TRBD2
clone_size: -
j_call: TRBJ2-3
v_call: TRBV9
cdr3_nt: TGTGCCAGCATAGAGGGAGGGCCATCAGATACGCAGTATTTT
cdr3_aa: CASIEGGPSDTQYF

d_call: -
clone_size: -
j_call: TRBJ2-7
v_call: TRBV6-4
cdr3_nt: TGTGCCAGCAGTGACCTGAGACAGACCTACGAGCAGTACTTC
cdr3_aa: CASSDLRQTYEQYF

d_call: -
clone_size: -
j_call: TRBJ2-7
v_call: TRBV28
cdr3_nt: TGTGCCAGCAGTTCGGGGGACTTACTTTACGAGCAGCACTTC
cdr3_aa: CASSSGDLLYEQHF

d_call: -
clone_size: -
j_call: TRBJ2-5
v_call: TRBV7-9
cdr3_nt: TGTGCCAGCGTGGGGGTAGGAGAGACCCAGTACTTC
cdr3_aa: CASVGVGETQYF

d_call: TRBD2
clone_size: -
j_call: TRBJ2-3
v_call: TRBV10-3
cdr3_nt: TGTGCCATCAGTACGAAACTAGCGGGGACAGATACGCAGTATTTT
cdr3_aa: CAISTKLAGTDTQYF

d_call: -
clone_size: -
j_call: TRBJ1-2
v_call: TRBV2
cdr3_nt: TGTGCCAGCAGTGCCCGGGCAGTCTTAAACTATGGCTACACCTTC
cdr3_aa: CASSARAVLNYGYTF

d_call: TRBD2
clone_size: once
j_call: TRBJ2-1
v_call: TRBV6-5
cdr3_nt: TGTGCCAGCAGTCCAATCCGGACTAGCGGGTCTGAGCAGTTCTTC
cdr3_aa: CASSPIRTSGSEQFF

d_call: TRBD2
clone_size: -
j_call: TRBJ2-3
v_call: TRBV4-1
cdr3_nt: TGCGCCAGCAGCCAAGCAGTCCTACTAGCGGGAGTAGGTGATACGCAGTATTTT
cdr3_aa: CASSQAVLLAGVGDTQYF

d_call: TRBD1
clone_size: -
j_call: TRBJ1-3
v_call: TRBV6-5
cdr3_nt: TGTGCCAGCAGTATATACGGGACAGCTGGAAACACCATATATTTT
cdr3_aa: CASSIYGTAGNTIYF

d_call: -
clone_size: -
j_call: TRBJ1-2
v_call: TRBV2
cdr3_nt: TGTGCCAGCACTGGCGGCAGGGTCGATGGCTACACCTTC
cdr3_aa: CASTGGRVDGYTF

d_call: TRBD1
clone_size: -
j_call: TRBJ2-2
v_call: TRBV6-5
cdr3_nt: TGTGCCAGCAGAATGGACAGGATGACTACCGGGGAGCTGTTTTTT
cdr3_aa: CASRMDRMTTGELFF

d_call: -
clone_size: -
j_call: TRBJ2-5
v_call: TRBV7-7
cdr3_nt: TGTGCTAGCAGCCAACGAGGGTACCAAGAGACCCAGTACTTC
cdr3_aa: CASSQRGYQETQYF

d_call: -
clone_size: -
j_call: TRBJ2-7
v_call: TRBV27
cdr3_nt: TGTGCCAGCAGTTTAGGGCGGACTCGCGAGCAGTACTTC
cdr3_aa: CASSLGRTREQYF

d_call: -
clone_size: -
j_call: TRBJ2-7
v_call: TRBV19
cdr3_nt: TGTGCCAGTCCGGGCCCACCACTATACGAGCAGTACTTC
cdr3_aa: CASPGPPLYEQYF

d_call: -
clone_size: -
j_call: TRBJ2-7
v_call: TRBV6-1
cdr3_nt: TGTGCCAGCAGTGAGGACGAGCAGTACTTC
cdr3_aa: CASSEDEQYF

d_call: TRBD1
clone_size: few
j_call: TRBJ2-4
v_call: TRBV10-1
cdr3_nt: TGCGCCAGCAGTGAGTCGAGGACAGGGATAAACATTCAGTACTTC
cdr3_aa: CASSESRTGINIQYF

d_call: TRBD2
clone_size: -
j_call: TRBJ2-3
v_call: TRBV7-3
cdr3_nt: TGTGCCAGCAGCTTAACTAGCGGGGGCACAGATACGCAGTATTTT
cdr3_aa: CASSLTSGGTDTQYF

d_call: -
clone_size: -
j_call: TRBJ1-1
v_call: TRBV7-2
cdr3_nt: TGTGCCAGCAGCTTAGCGCAGGGACTTCGAAACACTGAAGCTTTCTTT
cdr3_aa: CASSLAQGLRNTEAFF

d_call: -
clone_size: -
j_call: TRBJ2-5
v_call: TRBV13
cdr3_nt: TGTGCCAGCAGCGCCCTATATATCCAAGAGACCCAGTACTTC
cdr3_aa: CASSALYIQETQYF

d_call: TRBD1
clone_size: -
j_call: TRBJ2-7
v_call: TRBV6-5
cdr3_nt: TGTGCCAGCAGTTACCGGGACAGGGGGCTGTACGAGCAGTACTTC
cdr3_aa: CASSYRDRGLYEQYF

d_call: -
clone_size: -
j_call: TRBJ1-1
v_call: TRBV5-5
cdr3_nt: TGTGCCAGCAGCGTACAGAGGGGGAACACTGAAGCTTTCTTT
cdr3_aa: CASSVQRGNTEAFF

d_call: -
clone_size: -
j_call: TRBJ1-1
v_call: TRBV19
cdr3_nt: TGTGCCAGTAGTATACAGGACTCAGGCGGCACTGAAGCTTTCTTT
cdr3_aa: CASSIQDSGGTEAFF

d_call: TRBD2
clone_size: -
j_call: TRBJ2-7
v_call: TRBV10-2
cdr3_nt: TGCGCCAGCAGGGAGAGCGGGAGGGCCGGCGAGCAGTACTTC
cdr3_aa: CASRESGRAGEQYF

d_call: -
clone_size: -
j_call: TRBJ2-3
v_call: TRBV18
cdr3_nt: TGTGCCAGCTCACCCTGGCAGGGGACCTCTAGCACAGATACGCAGTATTTT
cdr3_aa: CASSPWQGTSSTDTQYF

d_call: TRBD1
clone_size: -
j_call: TRBJ2-2
v_call: TRBV10-1
cdr3_nt: TGCGCCAGCAGTTCGGACAGGATAGGGGAGCTGTTTTTT
cdr3_aa: CASSSDRIGELFF

d_call: TRBD1
clone_size: -
j_call: TRBJ1-3
v_call: TRBV4-2
cdr3_nt: TGTGCCAGCAGCCAAGAACAGGGGGCAGCTGGAAACACCATATATTTT
cdr3_aa: CASSQEQGAAGNTIYF

d_call: -
clone_size: -
j_call: TRBJ2-1
v_call: TRBV7-2
cdr3_nt: TGTGCCAGCACCACGGCGGGCTCGTACAATGAGCAGTTCTTC
cdr3_aa: CASTTAGSYNEQFF

d_call: -
clone_size: once
j_call: TRBJ1-2
v_call: TRBV5-1
cdr3_nt: TGCGCCAGCAGCCCGGTCGTGGGCGGTGGCTACACCTTC
cdr3_aa: CASSPVVGGGYTF

d_call: -
clone_size: -
j_call: TRBJ2-7
v_call: TRBV29-1
cdr3_nt: TGCAGCGTTGAAGGGGAAAATTCCTACGAGCAGTACTTC
cdr3_aa: CSVEGENSYEQYF

d_call: -
clone_size: -
j_call: TRBJ2-3
v_call: TRBV2
cdr3_nt: TGTGCCAGCAGCCTACCAGGGACAGATACGCAGTATTTT
cdr3_aa: CASSLPGTDTQYF

d_call: -
clone_size: -
j_call: TRBJ2-7
v_call: TRBV5-1
cdr3_nt: TGCGCCAGCAGCCTCGACCGGACCGTTAGCTCCTACGAGCAGTACTTC
cdr3_aa: CASSLDRTVSSYEQYF

d_call: -
clone_size: -
j_call: TRBJ1-3
v_call: TRBV2
cdr3_nt: TGTGCCAGCAGTGAAGGCAGGTCAGGAAACACCATATATTTT
cdr3_aa: CASSEGRSGNTIYF

d_call: -
clone_size: -
j_call: TRBJ1-6
v_call: TRBV7-3
cdr3_nt: TGTGCCAGCAGCTTAAACACTTATTCACCCCTCCACTTT
cdr3_aa: CASSLNTYSPLHF

d_call: -
clone_size: -
j_call: TRBJ2-1
v_call: TRBV18
cdr3_nt: TGTGCCAGCTCATCGGACACAGAGCAGTTCTTC
cdr3_aa: CASSSDTEQFF

d_call: -
clone_size: -
j_call: TRBJ2-7
v_call: TRBV7-9
cdr3_nt: TGTGCCAGCAGCGTAGACCAGGGCCTAAGGTTC
cdr3_aa: CASSVDQGLRF

d_call: TRBD1
clone_size: -
j_call: TRBJ2-5
v_call: TRBV2
cdr3_nt: TGTGCCAGCAGAGAGACAGGGGCGGGAGAGACCCAGTACTTC
cdr3_aa: CASRETGAGETQYF

d_call: -
clone_size: -
j_call: TRBJ1-2
v_call: TRBV6-6
cdr3_nt: TGTGCCAGCATCCAAGACAAACTTGCGGGAAGTGCTGGCTACACCTTC
cdr3_aa: CASIQDKLAGSAGYTF

d_call: -
clone_size: -
j_call: TRBJ1-3
v_call: TRBV6-6
cdr3_nt: TGTGCCAGCTCCCTCTCTGGAAACACCATATATTTT
cdr3_aa: CASSLSGNTIYF

d_call: TRBD1
clone_size: -
j_call: TRBJ2-7
v_call: TRBV11-2
cdr3_nt: TGTGCCAGCAGCTTAACGGACTCTGGGACAGGGGCCTACGAGCAGTACTTC
cdr3_aa: CASSLTDSGTGAYEQYF

d_call: TRBD1
clone_size: -
j_call: TRBJ2-5
v_call: TRBV6-1
cdr3_nt: TGTGCCAGCAGTGAGACCCGACAGGGGAAAGCTGGAGGGACCCAGTACTTC
cdr3_aa: CASSETRQGKAGGTQYF